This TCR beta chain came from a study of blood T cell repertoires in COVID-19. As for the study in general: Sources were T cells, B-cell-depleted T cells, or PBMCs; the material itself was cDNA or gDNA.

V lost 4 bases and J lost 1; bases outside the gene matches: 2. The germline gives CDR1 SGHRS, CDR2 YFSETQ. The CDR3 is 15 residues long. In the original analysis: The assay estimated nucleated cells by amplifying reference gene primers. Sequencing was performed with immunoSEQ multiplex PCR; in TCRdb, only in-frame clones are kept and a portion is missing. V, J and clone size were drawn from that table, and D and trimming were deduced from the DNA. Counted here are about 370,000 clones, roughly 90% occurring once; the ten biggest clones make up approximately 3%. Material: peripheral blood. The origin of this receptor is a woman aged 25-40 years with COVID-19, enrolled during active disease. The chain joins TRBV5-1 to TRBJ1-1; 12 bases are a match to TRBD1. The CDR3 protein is CASSAGQGANTEAFF. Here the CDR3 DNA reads TGCGCCAGCAGCGCGGGACAGGGGGCGAACACTGAAGCTTTCTTT.